Below, one T cell receptor beta chain is given with its context. Germline CDR1 is MNHEY and CDR2 is SVGEGT. Trimming left V 5 bases short and J 3 bases short, with 8 bases between. This CDR3 has 12 amino acids. TCRdb keeps only in-frame clones here, not all; method: immunoSEQ multiplex PCR. Among a few hundred thousand clones listed, 90% were seen once. The sample comes from a study of blood T cell repertoires in COVID-19. Study-wide background: Samples of COVID-19 (acute and convalescent) were obtained from the United States, Italy and Spain.

This chain joins TRBV6-2 or TRBV6-3 and TRBJ2-7; no firm D call. Sample: peripheral blood. This receptor was identified in a woman in her 40s with COVID-19, enrolled during active disease. CDR3 residues: CASSLPGYEQYF. The CDR3 DNA reads TGTGCCAGCAGTCTGCCGGGCTACGAGCAGTACTTC.